This T cell receptor (beta chain) emerged from a study of siplizumab effects on memory and regulatory T cells. Kept together in coculture, the mixed lymphocyte reaction cells spent less than 7 days at 37°C. V lost 2 bases and J lost 1, with 9 bases in between. The length of the CDR3 is 14 residues. In germline, CDR1 is SNHLY, CDR2 FYNNEI. Clones were read by immunoSEQ multiplex PCR, and TCRdb kept only the in-frame ones, dropping some. The data hold approximately 10,000 clones, with more than 45% observed a single time. This clone was observed once. Its antigen remains unidentified. The origin of this receptor is a human donor in good health; the cells came from an allogeneic mixed lymphocyte reaction. Some clones in this sample may be carry-over from other donors' samples. The chain carries TRBV2 and TRBJ2-7, with no clear D. Source material: CFSE-low (dividing) CD8+ T cells sorted from an allogeneic mixed lymphocyte reaction. This CDR3 reads CASSEIGGSYEQYF. The DNA for the CDR3 is TGTGCCAGCAGTGAAATAGGCGGTTCCTACGAGCAGTACTTC.